The sequence of this T cell receptor beta chain was determined in a study of tumor and adjacent non-tumor tissue in lung cancer. CDR1 is DFQATT, CDR2 SNEGSKA, per germline (reference sequence). This CDR3 contains 13 residues. TCRbeta libraries were built with three rounds of nested PCR, modified from ARM-PCR. TCRdb reprocessed the multiplex PCR reads via MiXCR and lists one record per CDR3 protein. The sample holds tens of thousands of distinct CDR3 sequences, roughly 57% seen once. This sample's RNA came from whole unsorted tissue. More than 3 cm separated this lung sample from the edge of the tumor. Points on this clonotype: An end of the junction does not agree with germline; a read error may underlie this.

The receptor was derived from a man aged 65 to 79 with non-small cell lung cancer. The rearrangement links TRBV20-1 to TRBJ2-7, with D unclear. Sequencing was performed on distant non-tumor lung tissue. The CDR3 coding sequence is TGCAGTGCAATAAGACAAGTAACCTACGAGCAGTATTTC. Translated: CSAIRQVTYEQYF.